These T cell receptor beta chains were read from a single sample in a study of T cells in Graves' hyperthyroidism and ophthalmopathy. MiXCR, run by TCRdb on the multiplex PCR reads, gives a single entry per CDR3 protein. The repertoire includes 300,000 to 400,000 distinct CDR3 sequences, roughly 13% of them detected once, and 11% sits in the top ten. The material sequenced was blood. The receptors stem from an older woman with Graves' hyperthyroidism. The CDR3 runs from the conserved cysteine through the conserved F or W. A D gene is named only where the DNA matches it firmly. Not every row has a clone size; where given, it reads once, few, many or a size class.

>NA|TRBV9|TRBJ1-6|NA
TGTGCCAGCAGCGTAGAGGGATCTAGTTCACCCCTCCACTTT
CASSVEGSSSPLHF
>many|TRBV5-1|TRBJ2-2|NA
TGCGCCAGCAGGGGACCTCTTGGAACCGGGGAGCTGTTTTTT
CASRGPLGTGELFF
>many|TRBV7-7|TRBJ2-1|NA
TGTGCTAGCAGCTTAATCTCCTTAAGTGAGCAGTTCTTC
CASSLISLSEQFF
>many|TRBV7-3|TRBJ2-1|TRBD2
TGTGCCAGCAGCTTAACGGCTAGCGGGAGGACCAACAATGAGCAGTTCTTC
CASSLTASGRTNNEQFF
>many|TRBV20-1|TRBJ2-1|TRBD2
TGCAGTGCGGAGAGGCCTAGCGGGAGGGCCTGGGAGCAGTTCTTC
CSAERPSGRAWEQFF
>many|TRBV2|TRBJ1-3|NA
TGTGCCAGCAGCCTCATGACAGGCGTATCTGGAAACACCATATATTTT
CASSLMTGVSGNTIYF
>NA|TRBV7-2|TRBJ1-5|NA
TGTGCCAGCAGCTTAGTGGACGGGGGTCAGCCCCAGCATTTT
CASSLVDGGQPQHF
>many|TRBV20-1|TRBJ1-2|NA
TGCAGTGCTAGCCTTCCCGGGACGGAGGGCTACACCTTC
CSASLPGTEGYTF
>few|TRBV19|TRBJ2-4|NA
TGTGCCAGTAGTATAGAAAGTAGGGCCAAAAACATTCAGTACTTC
CASSIESRAKNIQYF
>many|TRBV7-3|TRBJ2-1|TRBD1
TGTGCCAGCAGCCCCTCGGGACAGTCCTACAATGAGCAGTTCTTC
CASSPSGQSYNEQFF
>few|TRBV4-2|TRBJ1-1|TRBD1
TGTGCCAGCAGCCAAGAATGGACAGGGCTTGAAGCTTTCTTT
CASSQEWTGLEAFF
>many|TRBV11-2|TRBJ2-1|TRBD2
TGTGCCAGCAGCTCACACGATGAGATCCTTGCGGGAGGGCTAAATGAGCAGTTCTTC
CASSSHDEILAGGLNEQFF
>many|TRBV12-3/TRBV12-4|TRBJ2-7|NA
TGTGCCAGCAGTTTATGGCAATACGAGCAGTACTTC
CASSLWQYEQYF
>NA|TRBV12-3/TRBV12-4|TRBJ2-7|NA
TGTGCCAGCACCCTGAGAGGGGGAACTCGCTCCTACGAGCAGTACTTC
CASTLRGGTRSYEQYF
>few|TRBV4-1|TRBJ2-1|TRBD1
TGCGCCAGCAGCCAGGATTCAGGGGGCTCTAACAATGAGCAGTTCTTC
CASSQDSGGSNNEQFF